This T cell receptor (beta chain) was documented in a study of blood T cell repertoires in COVID-19 (dated by TCRdb to 2018 to 2020). Describing the broader study: Samples covering the acute and convalescent phases of COVID-19 were provided by collaborators in the United States, Italy and Spain. Nearly every sample came with metadata listing a de-identified subject ID, COVID-19 status, age in years and sex. The material from the prospective study consisted of cDNA or gDNA derived from T cells, B-cell-depleted T cells, or PBMCs. The repertoires were released in a freely available public database meant as a resource for research on the immune response to SARS-CoV-2. The samples were drawn from two sources: the first 160 participants of the ongoing ImmuneRACE study, and 1,000 to 1,500 subjects contributed by 6 global collaborators. The dataset comprised deeply sampled blood TCRbeta repertoires from subjects exposed to, actively infected with, or recovered from COVID-19. Where available, HLA class I and class II types were taken from metadata supplied by the sample provider and were not determined by assay-based typing. Overall study results and their limits: How much clinical and demographic metadata was included differed by source and by participant, and the metadata was provided uncurated.

TCRbeta CDR3 regions were amplified from genomic DNA by means of the immunoSEQ Assay, a bias-controlled multiplex PCR. As for the original processing: Within the assay, amplification of reference gene primers was used to estimate how many nucleated cells each sample contained. Sequence reads were collapsed and filtered to measure the absolute abundance of every unique TCRbeta CDR3 rearrangement. For each sample, productive Simpson clonality was calculated as the square root of Simpson's diversity index across productive rearrangements. TCRdb took this table from immuneACCESS and kept in-frame rearrangements with V and J called. Such tables lack part of the clones; where checked against another copy, unresolved V genes explain under half of the gap, and the rest is unexplained. V and J calls and clone size come straight from that table; D and trimming were deduced from the DNA. The sample yields about 300,000 clones; around 92% were counted once. Clones ranked in the top ten supply roughly 2.9% of the sample.

Participants in the prospective study were aged roughly 18 to 100 years, lived in more than 20 United States geographic areas, and enrolled through a virtual design. To assign participants to cohorts, the prospective study relied on clinical history that participants themselves reported in a screening survey and a study questionnaire. Exposed participants had been in contact with someone with a PCR-confirmed or clinician-diagnosed COVID-19 case within 2 weeks of study entry. In the prospective study, whole blood, serum and a nasopharyngeal or oropharyngeal swab were collected from each participant by mobile phlebotomists. Participants in the prospective study had the option to provide additional blood draws and questionnaires over a roughly 2-month period. Before DNA extraction, blood samples from the prospective study were shipped at room temperature or frozen. CDR1 and CDR2 were assigned from the germline V gene as SQVTM and ANQGSEA. Measured from the cysteine to the phenylalanine, the CDR3 is 12 residues long. The read is trimmed to its CDR3 DNA, 36 bases read in frame from base 1. After removal of 6 bases from V and 4 bases from J, the junction retains 5 bases not matched to a gene.

With regard to this clone: Its antigen specificity is not known. The sample holds no much larger clone one base away, and base qualities are not on file.

This receptor was identified in a woman aged 45-60 years who had been exposed to COVID-19. The sample comprised PBMCs or T cells enriched from blood (not recorded which). This chain joins TRBV29-1 to TRBJ2-5, and TRBD2 aligns with 7 junction nucleotides. The CDR3: CSVRTSSETQYF. The nucleotide sequence reads as follows: TGCAGCGTCCGGACTAGTTCAGAGACCCAGTACTTC.